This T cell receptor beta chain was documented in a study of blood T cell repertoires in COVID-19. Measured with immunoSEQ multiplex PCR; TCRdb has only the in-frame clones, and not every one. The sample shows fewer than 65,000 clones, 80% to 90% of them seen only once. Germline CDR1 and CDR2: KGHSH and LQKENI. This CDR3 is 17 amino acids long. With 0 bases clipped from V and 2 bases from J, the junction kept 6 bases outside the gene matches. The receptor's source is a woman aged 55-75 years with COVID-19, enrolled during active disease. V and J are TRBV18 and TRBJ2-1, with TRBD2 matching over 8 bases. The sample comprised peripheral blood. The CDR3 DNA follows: TGTGCCAGCTCACCACCCAAAGCGGGAGTCACCTACAATGAGCAGTTCTTC. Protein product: CASSPPKAGVTYNEQFF.